These 27 T cell receptor beta chains were all obtained from the same sample, sequenced in a study of shared clonotypes between healthy human individuals. Naive-designated CD8 cells lacked CD45RO, were positively enriched for CCR7, and omitted terminally differentiated effector memory CD45RA+ cells. The assay was immunoSEQ multiplex PCR, and TCRdb's table has in-frame clones only and misses some. Among over 2 million clones, about 95% were seen once, and the ten largest hold 1% to 1.3%. Material: naive CD8+ T cells sorted from blood. The receptors come from a man in his late teens or twenties in good health.

This chain uses TRBV4-3 with TRBJ2-7, with 11 bases fitting TRBD2. From germline, CDR1 is LGHNA and CDR2 YSLEER. The CDR3 length is 13 residues. J was trimmed by 4 bases and V by 6 bases; bases with no gene match: 2. CDR3 nucleotides: TGCGCCAGCAGTCTAGCGGGAGGTTACGAGCAGTACTTC. Its translation: CASSLAGGYEQYF.

V is TRBV2 and J is TRBJ2-1; maybe TRBD2 (5 bases). V lost 7 bases and J lost 0, with 10 bases in between. Germline CDR1 and CDR2: SNHLY and FYNNEI. The length of the CDR3 is 14 residues. The CDR3 reads CASTPGNSYNEQFF. The CDR3 DNA is TGTGCCAGCACTCCGGGAAACTCCTACAATGAGCAGTTCTTC. The whole variable domain, filled in from reference TRBV2 and TRBJ2-1, reads EPEVTQTPSHQVTQMGQEVILRCVPISNHLYFYWYRQILGQKVEFLVSFYNNEISEKSEIFDDQFSVERPDGSNFTLKIRSTKLEDSAMYFCASTPGNSYNEQFFGPGTRLTVL.

The chain couples TRBV11-1 to TRBJ2-5; D is perhaps TRBD1 or TRBD2 (5 bases each). The CDR3 runs to 16 residues. V gave up 0 bases and J gave up 1 base, with 12 bases separating them. CDR1 is SGHAT, CDR2 FQDESV, per germline (reference sequence). The CDR3 is CASSLAGEGIQETQYF. As DNA, the CDR3 is TGTGCCAGCAGCTTAGCGGGTGAGGGGATCCAAGAGACCCAGTACTTC.

The chain recombines TRBV13 with TRBJ2-5; weak D call: TRBD2 (6 bases). V was pared by 0 bases and J by 2 bases, with 13 bases between. The CDR3 is 16 residues long. Germline CDR1 and CDR2: PRHDT and FYEKMQ (reference sequence). The DNA of the CDR3 is TGTGCCAGCAGCTTAGGCCTAGAGGACTATCAAGAGACCCAGTACTTC. Translating it yields CASSLGLEDYQETQYF.

CDR3 in DNA: TGTGCCAGCAGCTCCACACCAGGGCACACTGAAGCTTTCTTT. Amino acid sequence: CASSSTPGHTEAFF. This rearrangement joins TRBV7-8 to TRBJ1-1, with D possibly TRBD1 on 5 matching bases. CDR3 length: 14 residues. The ends were cut back, 4 bases at V and 3 bases at J, with 12 bases in the middle. Germline assignment: CDR1 SGHVS and CDR2 FQNEAQ. Full variable domain (missing parts from reference TRBV7-8 and TRBJ1-1): GAGVSQSPRYKVAKRGQDVALRCDPISGHVSLFWYQQALGQGPEFLTYFQNEAQLDKSGLPSDRFFAERPEGSVSTLKIQRTQQEDSAVYLCASSSTPGHTEAFFGQGTRLTVV.

The rearrangement uses TRBV30 and TRBJ2-7; D may be TRBD2 (5 bases). This CDR3 is built from 14 residues. Germline-derived CDR1 and CDR2 are GTSNPN and SVGIG (reference sequence). Trimming removed 0 bases from V and 3 bases from J, with 12 bases in between. The CDR3 region has the DNA TGTGCCTGGAGTGTACCGGGGTTTGACTACGAGCAGTACTTC. Residues: CAWSVPGFDYEQYF.

The chain couples TRBV30 to TRBJ2-7; D may be TRBD1 (5 bases). Germline V gene lookup returns CDR1 GTSNPN and CDR2 SVGIG (reference sequence). The CDR3 consists of 14 residues. V lost 1 base, J lost 6 bases, and 16 bases lay in between. The CDR3 nucleotides read TGTGCCTGGAGTGCCGACCAGGGCAGCCTCGAGCAGTACTTC. Protein sequence: CAWSADQGSLEQYF.

The chain links TRBV6-5 to TRBJ2-7, with 11 nucleotides matching TRBD2. The CDR3 extends over 16 amino acids. In germline, CDR1 is MNHEY, CDR2 SVGAGI. V lost 4 bases, J lost 3 bases, and 8 bases stayed unmatched. CDR3: CASSSPYLAGGYEQYF. The CDR3 DNA follows: TGTGCCAGCAGTTCCCCTTATCTAGCGGGAGGCTACGAGCAGTACTTC.

J is TRBJ2-5 and V is TRBV6-1, with D possibly called TRBD1 or TRBD2 (5 bases each). The last part of the DNA fits TRBJ2-7 better; the J call may be wrong. The CDR3 is 14 residues long. Germline values: CDR1 MNHNS, CDR2 SASEGT. CDR3 protein: CASSEMGPSYEQYF. DNA for the CDR3: TGTGCCAGCAGTGAAATGGGACCGAGCTACGAGCAGTACTTC.

V usage is TRBV6-1 and J usage is TRBJ2-1; TRBD1 matches 10 bases. V lost 11 bases to trimming and J lost 5 bases; unmatched junction nucleotides: 6. The CDR3 extends over 13 amino acids. CDR1 and CDR2 from the germline V gene are MNHNS and SASEGT. The CDR3: CAGSGTGDNEQFF. DNA of the CDR3: TGTGCCGGATCGGGGACAGGGGACAATGAGCAGTTCTTC.

The chain is built from TRBV30 and TRBJ2-7, with 8 bases aligning to TRBD1. The CDR3 length is 16 residues. The V gene's germline CDR1 is GTSNPN and CDR2 SVGIG (reference sequence). V lost 0 bases and J lost 6; bases outside the gene matches: 13. The CDR3 sequence: CAWSVLSVRTGTEQYF. The CDR3 bases are TGTGCCTGGAGTGTACTCTCAGTGCGGACAGGGACCGAGCAGTACTTC. Combining the CDR3 with reference TRBV30 and TRBJ2-7 gives the whole variable domain SQTIHQWPATLVQPVGSPLSLECTVEGTSNPNLYWYRQAAGRGLQLLFYSVGIGQISSEVPQNLSASRPQDRQFILSSKKLLLSDSGFYLCAWSVLSVRTGTEQYFGPGTRLTVT.

The J gene is TRBJ2-5, the V gene TRBV13; 7 bases agree with TRBD2. With V trimmed by 2 bases and J by 4 bases, 7 bases remained unmatched. Germline values: CDR1 PRHDT, CDR2 FYEKMQ (reference sequence). CDR3 length equals 15 residues. DNA of the CDR3: TGTGCCAGCAGCTTATACGGCAGGGAGGGAGAGACCCAGTACTTC. It translates to CASSLYGREGETQYF. Together with reference TRBV13 and TRBJ2-5, the CDR3 gives the full variable domain: AAGVIQSPRHLIKEKRETATLKCYPIPRHDTVYWYQQGPGQDPQFLISFYEKMQSDKGSIPDRFSAQQFSDYHSELNMSSLELGDSALYFCASSLYGREGETQYFGPGTRLLVL.

Concerning this clone: The sample carries other DNA sequences with the same CDR3. This rearrangement joins TRBV19 to TRBJ2-7; possible D gene TRBD1, 6 bases. There are 13 residues in the CDR3. CDR1 and CDR2 (germline): LNHDA, SQIVND (reference sequence). The V end was cut by 3 bases, the J end by 2 bases, with 8 bases between. The CDR3 nucleotides are TGTGCCAGTAGTATGGGGGCGGCCTACGAGCAGTACTTC. Translated: CASSMGAAYEQYF.

The chain uses TRBV7-9 and TRBJ2-5; the D is unclear. Germline V gene data show CDR1 as SEHNR and CDR2 as FQNEAQ (reference sequence). V was clipped by 0 bases and J by 1 base, with 3 bases between them. The CDR3 runs to 13 residues. CDR3 amino acids: CASSLAPQETQYF. The DNA for the CDR3 is TGTGCCAGCAGCTTAGCTCCCCAAGAGACCCAGTACTTC.

The J gene is TRBJ1-2, the V gene TRBV4-3, with TRBD1 matching 9 bases. V dropped 0 bases and J dropped 4; count of bases not matched to a gene: 6. CDR3 length equals 16 residues. Germline V lookup: CDR1 LGHNA, CDR2 YSLEER. CDR3 in DNA: TGCGCCAGCAGCCAAGATTTGGGGACAGGGCCCTATGGCTACACCTTC. Protein product: CASSQDLGTGPYGYTF.

The chain uses TRBV5-5 and TRBJ1-4; D not certain. CDR1 SGHKS and CDR2 YYEKEE come from the germline V gene (reference sequence). The CDR3 sequence is 12 residues long. V shed 2 bases and J shed 8 bases, with 7 bases lying between them. The CDR3, as DNA: TGTGCCAGCAGCTTATTTACCGAAAAACTGTTTTTT. It encodes CASSLFTEKLFF.

This sequence joins TRBV6-6 and TRBJ2-3; D not certain. CDR1 MNHNY and CDR2 SVGAGI come from the germline V gene (reference sequence). Deletions cut 6 bases from V and 4 bases from J, with 17 bases between. This CDR3 has 15 residues. CDR3 region: CASSPHSIPPDTQYF. In DNA, the CDR3 is TGTGCCAGCAGCCCTCACAGCATTCCCCCAGATACGCAGTATTTT.

The rearrangement joins TRBV5-1 to TRBJ2-7, with a weak D call TRBD1 (5 bases). V was pared by 4 bases and J by 0 bases, with 14 bases between. Germline V lookup: CDR1 SGHRS, CDR2 YFSETQ. This CDR3 contains 15 residues. The DNA of the CDR3 is TGCGCCAGCAGCCCCGGAACAGGATACTCCTACGAGCAGTACTTC. As protein: CASSPGTGYSYEQYF.

V and J are TRBV27 and TRBJ2-5, with TRBD2 matching 8 bases. Germline V lookup: CDR1 MNHEY, CDR2 SMNVEV (reference sequence). V lost 1 base, J lost 0 bases, and 1 base stayed unmatched. CDR3 length equals 15 residues. As DNA, the CDR3 is TGTGCCAGCAGTTTATTCGGGGGGGACCAAGAGACCCAGTACTTC. Translation gives CASSLFGGDQETQYF.

The CDR3 reads CASSLPGQSDAYYGYTF. The CDR3 DNA reads TGCGCCAGCAGCCTCCCGGGACAATCTGATGCGTATTATGGCTACACCTTC. The chain links TRBV4-1 to TRBJ1-2; possibly TRBD1 for D (6 bases). Germline V gene data show CDR1 as MGHRA and CDR2 as YSYEKL. The V end lost 4 bases, the J end lost 5 bases, and 23 bases lay between the germline ends. The CDR3 has 17 amino acids.

The J gene is TRBJ2-6, the V gene TRBV2; 9 bases match TRBD1. CDR1 is SNHLY and CDR2 is FYNNEI in the germline V gene. This CDR3 is 17 amino acids long. The J segment lost 1 base and the V segment lost 8 bases, leaving 9 bases of the junction unmatched. CDR3 DNA: TGTGCCAGCTATCGAGGACAGGGGCTTTCTGGGGCCAACGTCCTGACTTTC. Translating it yields CASYRGQGLSGANVLTF.

Comments on this clone: Other DNA sequences of this sample code for an identical CDR3. The chain carries TRBV5-1 and TRBJ1-1; D remains ambiguous. This CDR3 has 13 residues. Germline V gene lookup returns CDR1 SGHRS and CDR2 YFSETQ. V gave up 0 bases and J gave up 5 bases, with 8 bases separating them. The CDR3 nucleotides are TGCGCCAGCAGCTTGGCTCCGGATACTGAAGCTTTCTTT. This translates into CASSLAPDTEAFF. Drawing the rest from reference TRBV5-1 and TRBJ1-1, the complete variable domain is KAGVTQTPRYLIKTRGQQVTLSCSPISGHRSVSWYQQTPGQGLQFLFEYFSETQRNKGNFPGRFSGRQFSNSRSEMNVSTLELGDSALYLCASSLAPDTEAFFGQGTRLTVV.

This sequence joins TRBV4-2 and TRBJ2-1; D may be TRBD2 (6 bases). There are 15 residues in the CDR3. Trimming cost V 1 base and J 6 bases, with 13 bases left between them. Germline V lookup: CDR1 LGHNA, CDR2 YNFKEQ. The CDR3 sequence is CASSQAGNSGNEQFF. As DNA, the CDR3 is TGTGCCAGCAGCCAAGCCGGGAATAGCGGCAATGAGCAGTTCTTC.

This clone was counted only a few times. The gene calls are TRBV29-1 and TRBJ1-2, with D unresolved. V was cut by 7 bases and J by 1 base, with 7 bases left in between. This CDR3 is 11 amino acids long. In germline, CDR1 is SQVTM, CDR2 ANQGSEA. The CDR3 DNA follows: TGCAGCGCAGGTTATAACTATGGCTACACCTTC. It codes for CSAGYNYGYTF.

This clone was counted a single time. This chain joins TRBV10-3 and TRBJ2-1; 12 nucleotides agree with TRBD1. Trimming removed 11 bases from V and 7 bases from J; junction bases left unmatched: 9. CDR3 size: 14 residues. Germline V gives CDR1 ENHRY, CDR2 SYGVKD. This CDR3 reads CASTGTGGENEQFF. DNA of the CDR3: TGTGCCTCCACCGGGACAGGGGGCGAAAATGAGCAGTTCTTC.

This clone appeared once. The chain carries TRBV5-1 and TRBJ2-3, with D perhaps given as TRBD1 or TRBD2 (5 bases each). This CDR3 is built from 15 residues. Trimming stripped 0 bases from V and 2 bases from J, with 10 bases between. Germline V lookup: CDR1 SGHRS, CDR2 YFSETQ. CDR3 sequence: CASSLDGTFTDTQYF. Here the CDR3 DNA reads TGCGCCAGCAGCTTGGACGGGACGTTCACAGATACGCAGTATTTT.

The chain recombines TRBV4-1 with TRBJ2-5, with a tentative D call TRBD1 (7 bases). Germline V gene sequence: CDR1 MGHRA, CDR2 YSYEKL. The CDR3 covers 16 residues. V shed 4 bases and J shed 2 bases, with 17 bases lying between them. The CDR3 sequence: CASSPQYAGQQETQYF. The CDR3 region has the DNA TGCGCCAGCAGCCCCCAGTATGCGGGACAGCAAGAGACCCAGTACTTC.